A single TCR beta chain is shown here with its context. The data belong to a study of shared clonotypes between healthy human individuals. This CDR3 is built from 14 residues. Per the germline V gene, CDR1 is SQVTM and CDR2 is ANQGSEA. V dropped 4 bases and J dropped 2 bases, with 15 bases sitting between them. CD45RO-negative, CCR7-positively selected cells formed the naive CD8 fraction, excluding terminally differentiated effector memory CD45RA+ cells. The method was immunoSEQ multiplex PCR; TCRdb's version includes in-frame clones alone and lacks a portion of them. Altogether about 2.1 million clones are present, about 93% being singletons, with the ten largest covering approximately 1.7%.

V is TRBV29-1 and J is TRBJ2-7; D is perhaps TRBD1 (5 bases). This clonotype was sampled from a man between 18 and 29 years old in good health. Some clones in this sample may be carry-over from other donors' samples. The sequencing sample was made of naive CD8+ T cells from PBMCs. The CDR3 DNA sequence: TGCAGCGTTGTAGGACCTCGACAGACCTACGAGCAGTACTTC. As protein: CSVVGPRQTYEQYF.